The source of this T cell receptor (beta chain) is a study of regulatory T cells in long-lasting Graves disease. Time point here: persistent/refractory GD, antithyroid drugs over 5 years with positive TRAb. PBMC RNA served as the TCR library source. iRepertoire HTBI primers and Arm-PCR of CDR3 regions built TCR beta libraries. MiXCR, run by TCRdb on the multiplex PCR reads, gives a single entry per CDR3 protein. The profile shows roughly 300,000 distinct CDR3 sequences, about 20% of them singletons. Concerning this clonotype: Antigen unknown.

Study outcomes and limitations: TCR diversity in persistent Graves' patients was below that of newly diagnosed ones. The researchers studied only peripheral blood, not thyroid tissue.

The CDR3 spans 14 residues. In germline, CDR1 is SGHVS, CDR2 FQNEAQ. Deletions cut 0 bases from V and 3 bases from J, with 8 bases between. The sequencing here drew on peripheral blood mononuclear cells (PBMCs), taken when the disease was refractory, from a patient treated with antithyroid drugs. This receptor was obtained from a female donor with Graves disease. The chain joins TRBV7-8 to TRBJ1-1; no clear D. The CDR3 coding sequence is TGTGCCAGCAGCTTAGCGGGGTGGGACACTGAAGCTTTCTTT. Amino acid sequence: CASSLAGWDTEAFF.